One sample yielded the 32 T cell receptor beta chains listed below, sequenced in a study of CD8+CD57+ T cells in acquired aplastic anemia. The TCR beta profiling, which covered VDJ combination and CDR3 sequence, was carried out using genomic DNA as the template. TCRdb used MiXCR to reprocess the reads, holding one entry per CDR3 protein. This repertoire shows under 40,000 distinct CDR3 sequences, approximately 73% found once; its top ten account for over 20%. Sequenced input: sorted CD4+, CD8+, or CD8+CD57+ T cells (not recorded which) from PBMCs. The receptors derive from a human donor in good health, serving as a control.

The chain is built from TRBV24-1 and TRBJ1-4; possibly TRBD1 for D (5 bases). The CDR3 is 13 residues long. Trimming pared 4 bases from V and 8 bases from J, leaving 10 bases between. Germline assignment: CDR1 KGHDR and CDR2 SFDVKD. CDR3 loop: CATSEEDMEKLFF. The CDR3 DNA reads TGTGCCACCAGTGAAGAGGACATGGAAAAACTGTTTTTT.

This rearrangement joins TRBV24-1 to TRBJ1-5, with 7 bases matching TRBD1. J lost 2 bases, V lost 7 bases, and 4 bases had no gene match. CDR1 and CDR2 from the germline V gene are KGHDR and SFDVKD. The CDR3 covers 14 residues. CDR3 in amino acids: CATSITGGNQPQHF. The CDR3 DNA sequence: TGTGCCACCAGCATAACAGGGGGCAATCAGCCCCAGCATTTT.

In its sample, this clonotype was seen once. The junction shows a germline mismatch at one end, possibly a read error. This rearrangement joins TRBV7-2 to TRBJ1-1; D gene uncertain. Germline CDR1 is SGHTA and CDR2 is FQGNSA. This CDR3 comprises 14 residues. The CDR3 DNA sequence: TGTGCCAGCAGCTTAGCTAGCGGCCACACTGAGGCTTTCTTT. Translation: CASSLASGHTEAFF.

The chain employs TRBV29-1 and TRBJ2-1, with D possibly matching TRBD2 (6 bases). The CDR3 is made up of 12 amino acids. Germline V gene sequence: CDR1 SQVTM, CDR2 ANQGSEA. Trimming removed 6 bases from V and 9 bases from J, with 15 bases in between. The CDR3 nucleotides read TGCAGCGTCGGACGGGAGCAGGTTGAGCAGTTCTTC. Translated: CSVGREQVEQFF.

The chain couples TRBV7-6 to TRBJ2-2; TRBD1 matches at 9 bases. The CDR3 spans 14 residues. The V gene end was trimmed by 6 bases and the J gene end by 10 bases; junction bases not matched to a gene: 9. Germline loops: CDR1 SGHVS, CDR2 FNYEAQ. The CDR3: CASSSGTGNKELFF. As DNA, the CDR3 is TGTGCCAGCAGTTCTGGGACAGGGAATAAGGAGCTGTTTTTT. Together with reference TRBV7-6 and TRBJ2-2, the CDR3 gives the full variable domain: GAGVSQSPRYKVTKRGQDVALRCDPISGHVSLYWYRQALGQGPEFLTYFNYEAQQDKSGLPNDRFSAERPEGSISTLTIQRTEQRDSAMYRCASSSGTGNKELFFGEGSRLTVL.

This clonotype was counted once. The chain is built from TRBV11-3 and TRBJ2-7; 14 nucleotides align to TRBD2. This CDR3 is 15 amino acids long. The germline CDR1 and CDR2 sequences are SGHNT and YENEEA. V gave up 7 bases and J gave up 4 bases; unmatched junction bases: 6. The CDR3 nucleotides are TGTGCCAGCAAAATGGGACTAGCGGGGGATTACGAGCAGTACTTC. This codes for CASKMGLAGDYEQYF.

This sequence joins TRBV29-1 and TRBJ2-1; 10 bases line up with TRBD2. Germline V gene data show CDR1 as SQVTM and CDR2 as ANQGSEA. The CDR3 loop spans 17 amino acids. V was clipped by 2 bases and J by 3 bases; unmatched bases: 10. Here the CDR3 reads CSVEWTRTSGIYNEQFF. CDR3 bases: TGCAGCGTTGAATGGACCAGGACTAGCGGTATCTACAATGAGCAGTTCTTC.

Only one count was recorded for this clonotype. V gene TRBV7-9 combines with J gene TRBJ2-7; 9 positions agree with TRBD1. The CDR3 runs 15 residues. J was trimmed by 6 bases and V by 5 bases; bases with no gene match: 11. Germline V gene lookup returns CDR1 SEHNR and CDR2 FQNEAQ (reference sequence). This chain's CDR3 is CASSPRDRAASEQYF. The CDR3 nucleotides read TGTGCCAGCAGCCCCCGGGACAGGGCGGCGAGCGAGCAGTACTTC.

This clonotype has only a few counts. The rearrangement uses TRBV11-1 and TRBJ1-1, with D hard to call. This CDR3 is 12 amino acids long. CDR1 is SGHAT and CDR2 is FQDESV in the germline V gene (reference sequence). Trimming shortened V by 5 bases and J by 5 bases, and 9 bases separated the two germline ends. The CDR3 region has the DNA TGTGCCAGCAGCCCCGGAGGAACTGAAGCTTTCTTT. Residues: CASSPGGTEAFF.

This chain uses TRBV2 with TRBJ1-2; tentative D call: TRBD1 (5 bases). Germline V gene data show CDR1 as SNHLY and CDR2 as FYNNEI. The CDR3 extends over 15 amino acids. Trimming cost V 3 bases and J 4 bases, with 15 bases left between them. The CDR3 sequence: CASSEGLGGGYGYTF. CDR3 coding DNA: TGTGCCAGCAGTGAGGGACTGGGGGGGGGCTATGGCTACACCTTC.

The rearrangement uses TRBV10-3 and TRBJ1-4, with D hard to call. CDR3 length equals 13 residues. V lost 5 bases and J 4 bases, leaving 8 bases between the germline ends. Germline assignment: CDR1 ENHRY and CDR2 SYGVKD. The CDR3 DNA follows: TGTGCCATCAGTTACGGGAGTAATGAAAAACTGTTTTTT. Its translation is CAISYGSNEKLFF.

The DNA for the CDR3 is TGTGCCAGCAGTTTTGGTGCGAACACTGAAGCTTTCTTT. Translation: CASSFGANTEAFF. This rearrangement joins TRBV12-3 or TRBV12-4 to TRBJ1-1, with D unclear. The CDR3 runs to 13 residues. The germline V and J ends were trimmed by 3 bases and 1 base, with 6 bases remaining between them.

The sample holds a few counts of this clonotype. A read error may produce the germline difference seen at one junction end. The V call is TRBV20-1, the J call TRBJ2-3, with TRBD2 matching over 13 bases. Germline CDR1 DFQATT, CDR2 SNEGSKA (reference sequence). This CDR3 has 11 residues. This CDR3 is CSARTSGGLGF. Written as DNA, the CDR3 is TGCAGTGCTAGGACTAGCGGGGGGCTCGGTTTT.

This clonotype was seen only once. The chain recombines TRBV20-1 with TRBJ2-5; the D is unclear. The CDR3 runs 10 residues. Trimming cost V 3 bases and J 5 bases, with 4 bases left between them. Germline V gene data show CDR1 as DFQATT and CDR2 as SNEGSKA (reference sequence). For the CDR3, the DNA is TGCAGTGCTAGGTCCGAGACCCAGTACTTC. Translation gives CSARSETQYF.

CDR3 protein: CASSTLGTYSNQPQHF. The CDR3 nucleotides read TGTGCCAGTAGTACCCTCGGGACATATAGCAATCAGCCCCAGCATTTT. The V call is TRBV19, the J call TRBJ1-5, with D perhaps TRBD1 (6 bases). Germline values: CDR1 LNHDA, CDR2 SQIVND (reference sequence). V was pared by 4 bases and J by 0 bases, with 13 bases between. This CDR3 is built from 16 residues.

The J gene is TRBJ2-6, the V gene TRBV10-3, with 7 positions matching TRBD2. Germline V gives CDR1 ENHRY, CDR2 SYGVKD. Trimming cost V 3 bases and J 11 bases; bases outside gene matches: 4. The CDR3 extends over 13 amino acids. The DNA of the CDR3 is TGTGCCATCAGTGATATAGCGGGTCACGTCCTGACTTTC. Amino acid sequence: CAISDIAGHVLTF.

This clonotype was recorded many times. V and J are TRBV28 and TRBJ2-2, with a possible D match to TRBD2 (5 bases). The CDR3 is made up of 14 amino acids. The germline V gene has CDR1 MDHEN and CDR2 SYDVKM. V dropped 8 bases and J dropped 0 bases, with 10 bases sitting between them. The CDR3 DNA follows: TGTGCCAGCGTCCCGGGGTCGAACACCGGGGAGCTGTTTTTT. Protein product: CASVPGSNTGELFF.

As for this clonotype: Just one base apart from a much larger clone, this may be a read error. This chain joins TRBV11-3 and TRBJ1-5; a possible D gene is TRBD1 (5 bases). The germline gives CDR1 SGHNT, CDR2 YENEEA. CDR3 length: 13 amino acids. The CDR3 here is CASSWGPNQPRHF. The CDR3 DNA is TGTGCCAGCAGCTGGGGACCCAATCAGCCCCGGCATTTT.

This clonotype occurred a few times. CDR3 amino acids: CASSSMNAAGTEAFF. The CDR3 nucleotides are TGTGCCAGCAGTTCAATGAACGCGGCAGGGACTGAAGCTTTCTTT. The chain joins TRBV7-2 to TRBJ1-1, with a weak D call TRBD1 (5 bases). Trimming shortened V by 6 bases and J by 5 bases, and 19 bases separated the two germline ends. CDR3 length equals 15 residues. The germline gives CDR1 SGHTA, CDR2 FQGNSA.

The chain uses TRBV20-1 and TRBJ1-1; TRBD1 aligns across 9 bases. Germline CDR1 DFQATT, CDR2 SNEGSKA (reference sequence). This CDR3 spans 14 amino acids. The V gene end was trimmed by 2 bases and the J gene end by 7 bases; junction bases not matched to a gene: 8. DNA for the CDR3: TGCAGTGCTAGACGGGACAGGGCCGGGGGTGAAGCTTTCTTT. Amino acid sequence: CSARRDRAGGEAFF.

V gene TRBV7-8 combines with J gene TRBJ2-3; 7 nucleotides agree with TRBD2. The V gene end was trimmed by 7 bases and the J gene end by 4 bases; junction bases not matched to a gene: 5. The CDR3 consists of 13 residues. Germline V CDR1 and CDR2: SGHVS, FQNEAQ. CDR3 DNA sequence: TGTGCCAGCACCCTCCGGGAGGCAGATACGCAGTATTTT. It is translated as CASTLREADTQYF.

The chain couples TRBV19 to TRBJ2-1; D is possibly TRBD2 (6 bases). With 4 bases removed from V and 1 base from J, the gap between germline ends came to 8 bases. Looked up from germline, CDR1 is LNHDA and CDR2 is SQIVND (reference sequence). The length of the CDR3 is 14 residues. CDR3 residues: CASSTAGSYNEQFF. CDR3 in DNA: TGTGCCAGTAGTACGGCGGGGTCCTACAATGAGCAGTTCTTC.

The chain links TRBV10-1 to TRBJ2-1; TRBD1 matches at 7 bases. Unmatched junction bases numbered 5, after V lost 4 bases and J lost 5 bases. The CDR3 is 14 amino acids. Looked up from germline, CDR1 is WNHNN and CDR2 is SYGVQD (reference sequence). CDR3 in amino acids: CASSVGGWNNEQFF. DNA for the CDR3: TGCGCCAGCAGTGTAGGGGGCTGGAACAATGAGCAGTTCTTC.

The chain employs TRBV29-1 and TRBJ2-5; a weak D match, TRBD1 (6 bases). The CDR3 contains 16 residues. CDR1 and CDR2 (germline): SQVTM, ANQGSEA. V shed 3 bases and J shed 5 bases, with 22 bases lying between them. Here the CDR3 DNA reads TGCAGCGTTGAGGTAGTTCGGTCAGGGGTCTGGGAGACCCAGTACTTC. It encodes CSVEVVRSGVWETQYF.

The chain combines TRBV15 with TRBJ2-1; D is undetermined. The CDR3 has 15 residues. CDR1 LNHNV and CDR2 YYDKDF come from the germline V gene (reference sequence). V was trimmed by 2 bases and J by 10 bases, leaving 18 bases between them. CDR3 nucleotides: TGTGCCACCAGCAGAACCCCGACCGGCACCAGGGAGCAGTTCTTC. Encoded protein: CATSRTPTGTREQFF.

CDR3 bases: TGTGCCAGCAGTTTATTGACTAGCGGGGGAGTCCGGGATACGCAGTATTTT. Protein product: CASSLLTSGGVRDTQYF. The gene calls are TRBV27 and TRBJ2-3; 12 bases align to TRBD2. The germline CDR1 and CDR2 sequences are MNHEY and SMNVEV (reference sequence). CDR3 length: 17 residues. J was trimmed by 6 bases and V by 1 base; bases with no gene match: 8.

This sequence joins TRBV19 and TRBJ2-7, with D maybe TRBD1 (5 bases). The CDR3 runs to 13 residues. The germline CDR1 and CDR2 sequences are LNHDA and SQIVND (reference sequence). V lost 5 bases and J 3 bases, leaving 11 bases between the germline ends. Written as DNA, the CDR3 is TGTGCCAGTAGTTCCCTAGGGGACTACGAGCAGTACTTC. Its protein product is CASSSLGDYEQYF.

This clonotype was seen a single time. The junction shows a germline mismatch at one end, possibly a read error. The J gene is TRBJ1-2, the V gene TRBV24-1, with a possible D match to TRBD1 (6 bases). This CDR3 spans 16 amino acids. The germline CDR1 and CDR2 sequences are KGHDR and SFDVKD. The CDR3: CAASARTARNDYGYTF. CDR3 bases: TGTGCCGCCAGTGCCAGGACAGCCCGTAACGACTATGGCTACACCTTC.

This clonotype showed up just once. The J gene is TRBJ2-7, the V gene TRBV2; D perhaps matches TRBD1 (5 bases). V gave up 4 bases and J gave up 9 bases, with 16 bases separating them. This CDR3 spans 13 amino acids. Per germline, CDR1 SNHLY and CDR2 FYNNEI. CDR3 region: CASSGLGDIVQYV. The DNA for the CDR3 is TGTGCCAGCAGTGGTCTAGGGGATATAGTGCAGTACGTC.

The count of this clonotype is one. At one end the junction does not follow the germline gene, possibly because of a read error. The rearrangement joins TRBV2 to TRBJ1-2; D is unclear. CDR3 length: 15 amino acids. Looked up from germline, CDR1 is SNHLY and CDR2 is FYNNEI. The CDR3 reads CASSQDNPGSYGYTF. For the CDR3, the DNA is TGCGCCAGCAGCCAAGATAACCCGGGGAGCTATGGCTACACCTTC.

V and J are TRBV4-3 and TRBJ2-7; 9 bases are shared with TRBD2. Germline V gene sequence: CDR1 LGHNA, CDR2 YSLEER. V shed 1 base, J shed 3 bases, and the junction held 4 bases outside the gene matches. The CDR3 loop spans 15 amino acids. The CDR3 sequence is CASSQAAGGLYEQYF. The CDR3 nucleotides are TGCGCCAGCAGCCAAGCAGCGGGGGGCCTCTACGAGCAGTACTTC.

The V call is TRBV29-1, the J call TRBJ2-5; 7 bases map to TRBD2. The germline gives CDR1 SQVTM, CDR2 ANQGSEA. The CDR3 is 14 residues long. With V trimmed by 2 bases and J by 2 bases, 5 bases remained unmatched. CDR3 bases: TGCAGCGTTGAACCCTGGGAGGGTCAAGAGACCCAGTACTTC. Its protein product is CSVEPWEGQETQYF.